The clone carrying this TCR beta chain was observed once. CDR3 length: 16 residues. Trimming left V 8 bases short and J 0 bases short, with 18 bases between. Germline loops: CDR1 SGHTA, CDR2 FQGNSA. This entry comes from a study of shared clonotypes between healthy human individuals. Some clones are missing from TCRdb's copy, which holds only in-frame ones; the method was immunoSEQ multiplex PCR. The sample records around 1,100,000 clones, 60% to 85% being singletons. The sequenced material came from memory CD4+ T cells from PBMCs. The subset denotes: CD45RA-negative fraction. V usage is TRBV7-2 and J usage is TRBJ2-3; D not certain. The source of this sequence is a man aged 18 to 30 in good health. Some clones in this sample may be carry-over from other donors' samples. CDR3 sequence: CASASVTRASTDTQYF. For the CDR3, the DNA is TGTGCCAGCGCTTCGGTGACGCGAGCTAGCACAGATACGCAGTATTTT.